The 12 T cell receptor beta chains below were found in one sample sequenced in a study of early T cells in non-severe SARS-CoV-2 infection. TCRdb itself ran the 5' RACE reads through MiXCR, one entry per CDR3 protein. Here the sample spans approximately 60,000 distinct CDR3 sequences, 9.5% to 15% being singletons. Sequencing input: whole blood. These receptors were obtained from an adult who was a healthcare worker with PCR-confirmed SARS-CoV-2 infection or an uninfected control (not recorded which).

The chain has TRBV20-1 and TRBJ1-1, with D unresolved. Germline values: CDR1 DFQATT, CDR2 SNEGSKA (reference sequence). This CDR3 contains 11 residues. Trimming took 5 bases from V and 3 from J, leaving 7 bases between them. Here the CDR3 reads CSALRDTEAFF. CDR3 nucleotide sequence: TGCAGTGCTCTCCGAGACACTGAAGCTTTCTTT.

This clonotype appeared a few times. The chain couples TRBV6-2 or TRBV6-3 to TRBJ1-6; 7 bases map to TRBD1. This CDR3 contains 18 residues. J was trimmed by 7 bases and V by 0 bases; bases with no gene match: 12. The germline CDR1 and CDR2 sequences are MNHEY and SVGEGT. The CDR3 bases are TGTGCCAGCAGTTACTCGATTAAATTCGGGACAGCGAATTCACCCCTCCACTTT. Amino acid sequence: CASSYSIKFGTANSPLHF.

The CDR3 protein is CASSGTSGGAGELFF. CDR3 bases: TGTGCCAGCAGCGGGACTAGCGGGGGGGCCGGGGAGCTGTTTTTT. The rearrangement links TRBV11-2 to TRBJ2-2, with 16 bases fitting TRBD2. Per the germline V gene, CDR1 is SGHAT and CDR2 is FQNNGV. This CDR3 is 15 amino acids long. Trimming took 5 bases from V and 6 from J; bases not matched to a gene: 0.

This rearrangement joins TRBV12-3 or TRBV12-4 to TRBJ1-3, with a tentative D call TRBD1 (6 bases). The CDR3 loop spans 12 amino acids. V was trimmed by 10 bases and J by 6 bases, leaving 13 bases between them. CDR3 in DNA: TGTGCCACGGGACACTCCGAAAACACCATATATTTT. Translated: CATGHSENTIYF.

The chain recombines TRBV19 with TRBJ2-2; 7 bases fit TRBD2. Per the germline V gene, CDR1 is LNHDA and CDR2 is SQIVND (reference sequence). The V gene end was trimmed by 6 bases and the J gene end by 5 bases; junction bases not matched to a gene: 9. The CDR3 loop spans 15 amino acids. This CDR3 is CASRGGTGITGELFF. The CDR3 region has the DNA TGTGCCAGTAGGGGAGGGACGGGGATTACCGGGGAGCTGTTTTTT.

A remark on this clonotype: Possible read error: a much larger clone is one base away. V and J are TRBV11-2 and TRBJ2-7, with D uncertain. The CDR3 is 14 amino acids. Germline V CDR1 and CDR2: SGHAT, FQNNGV. The germline V and J ends were trimmed by 3 bases and 0 bases, with 9 bases remaining between them. The CDR3: CASSFEYSSYEQYF. In DNA form, the CDR3 reads TGTGCCAGCAGCTTTGAATATAGCTCCTACGAGCAGTACTTC.

This clonotype appeared many times. The rearrangement links TRBV14 to TRBJ2-7; the D is unclear. The germline gives CDR1 SGHDN, CDR2 FVKESK. CDR3 size: 14 residues. V lost 0 bases and J 1 base, leaving 7 bases between the germline ends. CDR3 protein: CASSQDRGSYEQYF. Written as DNA, the CDR3 is TGTGCCAGCAGCCAAGATCGTGGATCCTACGAGCAGTACTTC.

This clonotype was recorded at least ten times. The CDR3 region has the DNA TGTGCCAGCAGTCTCGGAGTTAATAATTCACCCCTCCACTTT. This sequence encodes CASSLGVNNSPLHF. The V gene is TRBV6-6, the J gene TRBJ1-6, with D hard to call. The CDR3 totals 14 residues. The V gene lost 5 bases and the J gene lost 5 bases, with 10 bases spanning the gap. Germline lookup yields CDR1 MNHNY and CDR2 SVGAGI (reference sequence).

This chain connects TRBV27 to TRBJ2-7, with a weak D call TRBD2 (5 bases). This CDR3 is built from 14 residues. The V gene lost 1 base and the J gene lost 7 bases, with 14 bases spanning the gap. Germline V gene lookup returns CDR1 MNHEY and CDR2 SMNVEV (reference sequence). The chain's CDR3 is CASSLYRRSGEQYF. The CDR3 DNA reads TGTGCCAGCAGTTTATACCGACGGTCGGGGGAGCAGTACTTC.

This clonotype came up many times. CDR3 DNA: TGTGCCAGCAGCTTTCGGGCGCAGAGCTCCTACAATGAGCAGTTCTTC. Residues: CASSFRAQSSYNEQFF. J is TRBJ2-1 and V is TRBV5-6, with D unresolved. V was cut by 2 bases and J by 0 bases, with 12 bases left in between. Germline CDR1 SGHDT, CDR2 YYEEEE. This CDR3 has 16 amino acids.

This clonotype was seen repeatedly, ten times or more. The rearrangement joins TRBV7-2 to TRBJ2-3; 9 bases are a match to TRBD1. The junction had 7 bases not matched to a gene; V was cut back by 3 bases and J by 9 bases. The CDR3 is 14 amino acids. The germline V gene has CDR1 SGHTA and CDR2 FQGNSA. The DNA of the CDR3 is TGTGCCAGCAGCTTTACTACAGGGGGCAGCACGCAGTATTTT. Translated, it gives CASSFTTGGSTQYF.

This chain joins TRBV6-2 or TRBV6-3 and TRBJ2-1; 13 nucleotides match TRBD2. Germline CDR1 is MNHEY and CDR2 is SVGEGT. V dropped 4 bases and J dropped 7; count of bases not matched to a gene: 10. This CDR3 comprises 17 residues. CDR3 region: CASSSPAGTSGANEQFF. CDR3 nucleotides: TGTGCCAGCAGTTCCCCCGCCGGGACTAGCGGGGCGAATGAGCAGTTCTTC.